A selection of T cell receptor beta chains follows, all from one sample in a study of cytomegalovirus exposure and HLA in healthy donors. This table comes from immunoSEQ multiplex PCR, and its TCRdb copy is limited to in-frame clones, with some not included. The sample lists 270,000 or so clones, 75% to 90% occurring once. The specimen sequenced was PBMCs. These receptors all stem from a man aged 35 to 55 in good health and CMV-seropositive. Each CDR3 is given with its conserved first and last residue. The order of the fields is V gene, clone size, J gene, D gene, CDR3 DNA, CDR3 protein. D genes are given only for firm matches. Only some rows state a clone size, as once, few, many or a class for expanded clones.

V: TRBV18; size: -; J: TRBJ1-2; D: TRBD1; DNA: TGTGCCAGCTCACCACAGGGGGCTGTCGGCTACACCTTC; CDR3: CASSPQGAVGYTF
V: TRBV11-3; size: -; J: TRBJ2-3; D: TRBD1; DNA: TGTGCCAGCAGCATGGGACAGCGGCCAGATACGCAGTATTTT; CDR3: CASSMGQRPDTQYF
V: TRBV29-1; size: -; J: TRBJ2-3; D: TRBD2; DNA: TGCAGCGTTGGTAGCGGGACAGATACGCAGTATTTT; CDR3: CSVGSGTDTQYF
V: TRBV28; size: -; J: TRBJ1-2; D: TRBD1; DNA: TGTGCCAGCAGTTTAGGGACAGACGGAGGGGCTGGCTACACCTTC; CDR3: CASSLGTDGGAGYTF
V: TRBV5-1; size: -; J: TRBJ2-7; D: TRBD1; DNA: TGCGCCAGCAGCTTTTACGACAGGGGCTACGAGCAGTACTTC; CDR3: CASSFYDRGYEQYF
V: TRBV7-9; size: -; J: TRBJ1-5; D: TRBD1; DNA: TGTTCCAGCAGCGCGGACAGGGAGGTTCAGCCCCAGCATTTT; CDR3: CSSSADREVQPQHF
V: TRBV27; size: few; J: TRBJ1-5; D: -; DNA: TGTGCCAGCAGTTTTCAGGGACAGCCCCAGCATTTT; CDR3: CASSFQGQPQHF
V: TRBV5-1; size: -; J: TRBJ2-2; D: -; DNA: TGCGCCAGCAGCTTATTCGCGCCCAACACCGGGGAGCTGTTTTTT; CDR3: CASSLFAPNTGELFF
V: TRBV7-2; size: once; J: TRBJ2-3; D: TRBD1; DNA: TGTGCCAGCGGATACAGGGGGCTCACAGATACGCAGTATTTT; CDR3: CASGYRGLTDTQYF
V: TRBV6-5; size: -; J: TRBJ2-7; D: -; DNA: TGTGCCAGCAGTCGCCTCGGTTACAGATCCTACGAGCAGTACTTC; CDR3: CASSRLGYRSYEQYF
V: TRBV5-1; size: -; J: TRBJ2-7; D: TRBD1; DNA: TGCGCCAGCAGAGCCGGGACAGGGGAAAGCGAGCAGTACTTC; CDR3: CASRAGTGESEQYF
V: TRBV6-5; size: -; J: TRBJ2-1; D: TRBD1; DNA: TGTGCCAGCAGTTACAAGGGACAGGGTTACAATGAGCAGTTCTTC; CDR3: CASSYKGQGYNEQFF
V: TRBV27; size: -; J: TRBJ1-1; D: TRBD1; DNA: TGTGCCAGCAGACCAACAGGGGGATACACTGAAGCTTTCTTT; CDR3: CASRPTGGYTEAFF
V: TRBV2; size: -; J: TRBJ2-5; D: TRBD2; DNA: TGTGCCAGCAAACCTAGCGGGGGTAAGGAGACCCAGTACTTC; CDR3: CASKPSGGKETQYF
V: TRBV29-1; size: -; J: TRBJ2-3; D: TRBD1; DNA: TGCAGCGTTGAAAGAGGGACAGGCGGGGAATTAGATACGCAGTATTTT; CDR3: CSVERGTGGELDTQYF
V: TRBV7-2; size: -; J: TRBJ2-7; D: TRBD2; DNA: TGTGCCAGCAGCTTGGGGGGGGTCTACGAGCAGTACTTC; CDR3: CASSLGGVYEQYF
V: TRBV4-3; size: -; J: TRBJ2-6; D: TRBD2; DNA: TGCGCCAGCAGCCAAGATCCGGGGGGGAGCTCTGGGGCCAACGTCCTGACTTTC; CDR3: CASSQDPGGSSGANVLTF
V: TRBV2; size: -; J: TRBJ2-3; D: -; DNA: TGTGCCAGCCTTCCACAGGGCAGAGTTCCAGATACGCAGTATTTT; CDR3: CASLPQGRVPDTQYF
V: TRBV5-4; size: -; J: TRBJ2-5; D: -; DNA: TGTGCCAGCAGCCCCCAGCGCAGTTCCCAAGAGACCCAGTACTTC; CDR3: CASSPQRSSQETQYF
V: TRBV28; size: -; J: TRBJ1-3; D: -; DNA: TGTGCCAGCGTGGACAGATCTGGAAACACCATATATTTT; CDR3: CASVDRSGNTIYF
V: TRBV9; size: -; J: TRBJ2-7; D: TRBD1; DNA: TGTGCCAGCAGCGTGACAGGGGGAGAGGGAGAGCAGTACTTC; CDR3: CASSVTGGEGEQYF
V: TRBV29-1; size: -; J: TRBJ1-2; D: TRBD1; DNA: TGCAGCGTTGTCAGACAGGGCCTTCACTATGGCTACACCTTC; CDR3: CSVVRQGLHYGYTF
V: TRBV7-3; size: -; J: TRBJ2-3; D: TRBD1; DNA: TGTGCCAGCAGCTTAAGAGGGGACAGGGGGCGCACAGATACGCAGTATTTT; CDR3: CASSLRGDRGRTDTQYF
V: TRBV7-2; size: -; J: TRBJ2-7; D: TRBD2; DNA: TGTGCCAGCAGCTTACTGACTAGCGGGAGGGGGAACGAGCAGTACTTC; CDR3: CASSLLTSGRGNEQYF
V: TRBV10-1; size: -; J: TRBJ2-7; D: -; DNA: TGCGCCAGCAGCCCGGACAGCGGCGAGCAGTACTTC; CDR3: CASSPDSGEQYF
V: TRBV7-2; size: -; J: TRBJ1-5; D: -; DNA: TGTGCCAGCAGCTTCGCAGAGGGCAATCAGCCCCAGCATTTT; CDR3: CASSFAEGNQPQHF
V: TRBV2; size: -; J: TRBJ1-1; D: -; DNA: TGTGCCAGCAGTGAGCCCAGGGAGGCTTGGAACACTGAAGCTTTCTTT; CDR3: CASSEPREAWNTEAFF
V: TRBV18; size: -; J: TRBJ2-5; D: -; DNA: TGTGCCAGCTCTACCGGGGAGACCCAGTACTTC; CDR3: CASSTGETQYF
V: TRBV5-3; size: many; J: TRBJ2-7; D: -; DNA: TGTGCCAGAAGCTTATGTACCTACGAGCAGTACTTC; CDR3: CARSLCTYEQYF
V: TRBV7-3; size: -; J: TRBJ1-4; D: -; DNA: TGTGCCAGCAGCTTAACGGAGGGGGAAAAACTGTTTTTT; CDR3: CASSLTEGEKLFF
V: TRBV6-1; size: once; J: TRBJ1-2; D: -; DNA: TGTGCCAGCAGTGGAGGATATGGCTACACCTTC; CDR3: CASSGGYGYTF
V: TRBV14; size: few; J: TRBJ1-1; D: -; DNA: TGTGCCAGCAGCCGTTCACTAGGTGGCACTGAAGCTTTCTTT; CDR3: CASSRSLGGTEAFF
V: TRBV5-1; size: few; J: TRBJ1-1; D: TRBD1; DNA: TGCGCCAGCAGTTCCCGGACAGGGAGTGAAGCTTTCTTT; CDR3: CASSSRTGSEAFF
V: TRBV19; size: -; J: TRBJ1-4; D: TRBD1; DNA: TGTGCCAGTAGTCCGGGAACAGGGGCCCGGGGTGAAAAACTGTTTTTT; CDR3: CASSPGTGARGEKLFF
V: TRBV4-1; size: few; J: TRBJ2-7; D: TRBD1; DNA: TGCGCCAGCAGCCACCCTGGACAGGGGAACTACGAGCAGTACTTC; CDR3: CASSHPGQGNYEQYF
V: TRBV10-3; size: -; J: TRBJ2-7; D: TRBD1; DNA: TGTGCCATCAGTGAGTCGGTCAGGGGGCTATACGAGCAGTACTTC; CDR3: CAISESVRGLYEQYF
V: TRBV7-9; size: -; J: TRBJ2-4; D: -; DNA: TGTGCCAGCGCAGGGTACTTAGCCAAAAACATTCAGTACTTC; CDR3: CASAGYLAKNIQYF
V: TRBV27; size: -; J: TRBJ2-6; D: TRBD1; DNA: TGTGCCAGCAGTATGACAGGGCCCTCTGGGGCCAACGTCCAGACTTTC; CDR3: CASSMTGPSGANVQTF
V: TRBV7-9; size: -; J: TRBJ2-7; D: -; DNA: TGTGCCAGCGGCAAAGCCTACGAGCAGTACTTC; CDR3: CASGKAYEQYF
V: TRBV28; size: -; J: TRBJ1-1; D: -; DNA: TGTGCCAGCAGTTTTGTCTTGAACACTGAAGCTTTCTTT; CDR3: CASSFVLNTEAFF
V: TRBV2; size: few; J: TRBJ1-6; D: -; DNA: TGTGCCAGCATAAGTTTCCCGGGACCCCTCCACTTT; CDR3: CASISFPGPLHF
V: TRBV4-3; size: -; J: TRBJ2-1; D: TRBD2; DNA: TGCGCCAGCAGCCAAGACTGGGGACTAGCGGGAGACGATGAGCAGTTCTTC; CDR3: CASSQDWGLAGDDEQFF
V: TRBV27; size: -; J: TRBJ2-7; D: TRBD1; DNA: TGTGCCAGCAGTCCAATCGCGACAGGGGGGGACGAGCAGTACTTC; CDR3: CASSPIATGGDEQYF
V: TRBV10-3; size: -; J: TRBJ2-5; D: -; DNA: TGTGCCACCCTGGACCGGGGTGTCGGGGCCCAGTACTTC; CDR3: CATLDRGVGAQYF
V: TRBV18; size: once; J: TRBJ1-1; D: TRBD1; DNA: TGTGCCAGCTCACCAGACAGGGGTAGAGTCGAGGGTGAAGCTTTCTTT; CDR3: CASSPDRGRVEGEAFF
V: TRBV6-4; size: -; J: TRBJ2-2; D: -; DNA: TGTGCCAGCAGTGACCGACAAGGGGGTACAGGGGAGCTGTTTTTT; CDR3: CASSDRQGGTGELFF
V: TRBV5-6; size: once; J: TRBJ2-1; D: TRBD1; DNA: TGTGCCAGCAGCTCGACAGGGTGCAATGAGCAGTTCTTC; CDR3: CASSSTGCNEQFF
V: TRBV29-1; size: -; J: TRBJ2-1; D: TRBD2; DNA: TGCAGCGTTGAAATGGGACTAGCGATGGACAATGAGCAGTTCTTC; CDR3: CSVEMGLAMDNEQFF
V: TRBV4-3; size: -; J: TRBJ2-1; D: TRBD2; DNA: TGCGCCAGCAGCCCCCGCGTAGCGGGAGAGCCGGCGGCCTCCTACAATGAGCAGTTCTTC; CDR3: CASSPRVAGEPAASYNEQFF
V: TRBV19; size: -; J: TRBJ1-5; D: -; DNA: TGTGCCAATGAGTCTCAGCCCCAGCATTTT; CDR3: CANESQPQHF
V: TRBV11-3; size: -; J: TRBJ2-1; D: -; DNA: TGTGCCAGCAGCTTGGACAGAGGCTCCTACAATGAGCAGTTCTTC; CDR3: CASSLDRGSYNEQFF
V: TRBV7-2; size: -; J: TRBJ2-7; D: TRBD2; DNA: TGTGCCAGCAGCCCCGGCGGGAGCTACGAGCAGTACTTC; CDR3: CASSPGGSYEQYF
V: TRBV5-6; size: once; J: TRBJ2-7; D: -; DNA: TGTGCCAGCAGCTTGGCCGGTAGCTCCGTCTCCTACGAGCAGTACTTC; CDR3: CASSLAGSSVSYEQYF
V: TRBV4-2; size: -; J: TRBJ2-1; D: TRBD2; DNA: TGTGCCAGCAGCCAATGGACTAGCGGGAGGACCCACAATGAGCAGTTCTTC; CDR3: CASSQWTSGRTHNEQFF